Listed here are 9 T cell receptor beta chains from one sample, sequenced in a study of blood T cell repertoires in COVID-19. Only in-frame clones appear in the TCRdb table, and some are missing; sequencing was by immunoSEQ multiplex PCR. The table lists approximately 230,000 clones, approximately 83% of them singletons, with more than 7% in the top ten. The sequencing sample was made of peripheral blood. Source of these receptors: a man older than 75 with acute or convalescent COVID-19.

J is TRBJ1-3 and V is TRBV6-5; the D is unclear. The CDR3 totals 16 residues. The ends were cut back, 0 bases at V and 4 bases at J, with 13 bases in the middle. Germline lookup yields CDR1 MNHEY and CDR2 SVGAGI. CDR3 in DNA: TGTGCCAGCAGTTACTCGAATCTGGCAGAAGGAAACACCATATATTTT. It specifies CASSYSNLAEGNTIYF.

CDR3 sequence reads: CAISESTGGQQFF. The CDR3 DNA reads as TGTGCCATCAGTGAGTCGACGGGGGGGCAGCAGTTCTTC. The chain links TRBV10-3 to TRBJ2-1, with 8 nucleotides matching TRBD2. There are 13 residues in the CDR3. With V trimmed by 0 bases and J by 11 bases, 3 bases remained unmatched. Germline V gene sequence: CDR1 ENHRY, CDR2 SYGVKD.

In DNA form, the CDR3 reads TGCAGCGGCCGGACTAGCCCGCGGAACACCGGGGAGCTGTTTTTT. This gives the protein CSGRTSPRNTGELFF. This chain uses TRBV29-1 with TRBJ2-2; TRBD2 aligns across 8 bases. Germline CDR1 reads SQVTM; CDR2 reads ANQGSEA. After removal of 7 bases from V and 1 base from J, the junction contained 8 bases not matched to a gene. The CDR3 extends over 15 amino acids.

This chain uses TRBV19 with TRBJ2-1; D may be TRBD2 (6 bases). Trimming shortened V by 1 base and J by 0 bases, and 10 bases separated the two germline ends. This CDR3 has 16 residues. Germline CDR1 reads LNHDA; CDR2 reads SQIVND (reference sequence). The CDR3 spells CASSIVAASSYNEQFF. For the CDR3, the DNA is TGTGCCAGTAGTATAGTAGCGGCGAGCTCCTACAATGAGCAGTTCTTC.

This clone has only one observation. In nucleotides, the CDR3 is TGCGCCAGCAGCCTGGAGGACTGGAGCACAGATACGCAGTATTTT. Amino acids: CASSLEDWSTDTQYF. The chain couples TRBV5-1 to TRBJ2-3; D is perhaps TRBD2 (5 bases). The CDR3 covers 15 residues. CDR1 and CDR2 from the germline V gene are SGHRS and YFSETQ. V shed 4 bases and J shed 0 bases, with 12 bases lying between them. Together with reference TRBV5-1 and TRBJ2-3, the CDR3 gives the full variable domain: KAGVTQTPRYLIKTRGQQVTLSCSPISGHRSVSWYQQTPGQGLQFLFEYFSETQRNKGNFPGRFSGRQFSNSRSEMNVSTLELGDSALYLCASSLEDWSTDTQYFGPGTRLTVL.

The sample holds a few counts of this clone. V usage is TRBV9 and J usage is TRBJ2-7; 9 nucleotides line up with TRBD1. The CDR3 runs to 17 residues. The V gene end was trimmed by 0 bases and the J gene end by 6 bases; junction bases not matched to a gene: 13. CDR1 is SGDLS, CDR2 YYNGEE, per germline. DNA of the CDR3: TGTGCCAGCAGCGTAGTTCCCTTTGGGACAGGGTCAGCCGAGCAGTACTTC. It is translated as CASSVVPFGTGSAEQYF. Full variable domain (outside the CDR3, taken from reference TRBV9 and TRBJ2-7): DSGVTQTPKHLITATGQRVTLRCSPRSGDLSVYWYQQSLDQGLQFLIQYYNGEERAKGNILERFSAQQFPDLHSELNLSSLELGDSALYFCASSVVPFGTGSAEQYFGPGTRLTVT.

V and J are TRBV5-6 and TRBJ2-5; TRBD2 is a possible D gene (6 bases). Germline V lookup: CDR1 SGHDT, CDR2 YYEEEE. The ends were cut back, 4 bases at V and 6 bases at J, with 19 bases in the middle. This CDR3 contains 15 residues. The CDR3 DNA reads TGTGCCAGCAGCCCATTGGTCGGGGGTTTGAAGACCCAGTACTTC. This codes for CASSPLVGGLKTQYF.

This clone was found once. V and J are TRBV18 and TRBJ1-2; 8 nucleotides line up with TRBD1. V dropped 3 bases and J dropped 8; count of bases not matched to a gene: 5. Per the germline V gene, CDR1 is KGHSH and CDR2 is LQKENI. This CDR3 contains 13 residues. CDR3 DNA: TGTGCCAGCTCACCCGGACAGGGCGGAGGCTACACCTTC. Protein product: CASSPGQGGGYTF.

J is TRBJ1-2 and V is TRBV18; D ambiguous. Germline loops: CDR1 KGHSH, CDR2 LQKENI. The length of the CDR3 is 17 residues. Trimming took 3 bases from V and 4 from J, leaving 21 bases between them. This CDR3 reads CASSPRETIPGGYGYTF. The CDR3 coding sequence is TGTGCCAGCTCACCCCGGGAAACCATCCCCGGTGGCTATGGCTACACCTTC.